This TCR beta chain was sequenced during a study of blood T cell repertoires in COVID-19. Across the whole study: Acute and convalescent COVID-19 samples came from the United States, Italy and Spain.

This table comes from immunoSEQ multiplex PCR, and its TCRdb copy is limited to in-frame clones, with some not included. The sample includes under 250,000 clones, roughly four fifths seen only once; the top ten take approximately 5%. The specimen was peripheral blood. The source is a woman aged 65 to 85 with COVID-19, enrolled during active disease.

The CDR3, as DNA: TGCAGCGCCGGGAGGGATTCTAACTATGGCTACACCTTC. Its protein is CSAGRDSNYGYTF. The chain links TRBV29-1 to TRBJ1-2; unclear D gene. The V gene's germline CDR1 is SQVTM and CDR2 ANQGSEA. The CDR3 runs to 13 residues. V was pared by 7 bases and J by 0 bases, with 12 bases between.